The next 17 T cell receptor beta chains were all read from a single sample in a study of OX40 agonist ivuxolimab in advanced cancers. Profiled with immunoSEQ multiplex PCR; TCRdb holds only in-frame clones, not every one. The sample has tens of thousands of clones; 85% are singletons. The sequences come from CD4+ or CD8+ T cells sorted from blood, collected in a trial of the OX40 agonist ivuxolimab. The origin of the receptors is an adult with an advanced solid tumor such as melanoma, head and neck, liver or kidney cancer.

This rearrangement joins TRBV19 to TRBJ1-2; possibly TRBD1 for D (6 bases). This CDR3 contains 14 residues. Trimming removed 6 bases from V and 5 bases from J, with 16 bases in between. Germline assignment: CDR1 LNHDA and CDR2 SQIVND (reference sequence). This chain's CDR3 is CASSQTGKKYGYTF. CDR3 in DNA: TGTGCCAGTAGCCAAACAGGGAAGAAGTATGGCTACACCTTC.

The chain has TRBV6-5 and TRBJ2-7; the match to TRBD1 covers 8 bases. With 5 bases clipped from V and 4 bases from J, the junction kept 4 bases outside the gene matches. The germline V gene encodes CDR1 MNHEY and CDR2 SVGAGI. The CDR3 sequence is 13 residues long. The CDR3 is CASSQRTGYEQYF. The CDR3 DNA reads as TGTGCCAGCAGTCAAAGGACAGGGTACGAGCAGTACTTC.

This clone has just one count. The rearrangement uses TRBV7-2 and TRBJ2-7; D call uncertain. Trimming took off 1 base at V and 5 bases at J, with 12 bases between the two ends. Per germline, CDR1 SGHTA and CDR2 FQGNSA. The CDR3 contains 14 residues. The CDR3, as DNA: TGTGCCAGCAGCTTAGATGCCGGGTCGGACGAGCAGTACTTC. Protein product: CASSLDAGSDEQYF.

The chain uses TRBV2 and TRBJ1-6; no clear D gene. CDR1 is SNHLY, CDR2 FYNNEI, per germline. The V end lost 6 bases, the J end lost 8 bases, and 8 bases lay between the germline ends. The CDR3 consists of 12 residues. The CDR3, as DNA: TGTGCCAGCAGCCGAAGGGATTCACCCCTCCACTTT. This sequence encodes CASSRRDSPLHF.

The chain couples TRBV27 to TRBJ1-1; D not certain. The CDR3 extends over 13 amino acids. V was shortened by 2 bases and J by 4 bases, with 8 bases between the two germline ends. The germline CDR1 and CDR2 sequences are MNHEY and SMNVEV (reference sequence). CDR3 sequence reads: CASSLKVGTEAFF. Written as DNA, the CDR3 is TGTGCCAGCAGTTTAAAAGTGGGCACTGAAGCTTTCTTT.

The CDR3 nucleotides are TGTGCCAGCAGCTTGGTAGCGAGCTCTGGAAACACCATATATTTT. Translation gives CASSLVASSGNTIYF. The rearrangement links TRBV5-5 to TRBJ1-3; D is undetermined. CDR1 is SGHKS and CDR2 is YYEKEE in the germline V gene (reference sequence). The V gene lost 0 bases and the J gene lost 0 bases, with 7 bases spanning the gap. CDR3 length: 15 amino acids.

This clone has a handful of counts. The gene calls are TRBV5-1 and TRBJ2-7, with 11 bases aligning to TRBD1. The junction had 1 base not matched to a gene; V was cut back by 3 bases and J by 2 bases. Germline V gene data show CDR1 as SGHRS and CDR2 as YFSETQ. This CDR3 has 14 residues. The CDR3 protein is CASSSGQGAYEQYV. CDR3 DNA: TGCGCCAGCAGCTCGGGACAGGGGGCCTACGAGCAGTACGTC.

This rearrangement joins TRBV19 to TRBJ2-7, with 9 bases that match TRBD1. Germline V lookup: CDR1 LNHDA, CDR2 SQIVND (reference sequence). The CDR3 loop spans 14 amino acids. The J segment lost 3 bases and the V segment lost 4 bases, leaving 4 bases of the junction unmatched. DNA for the CDR3: TGTGCCAGTAGTAGACAGGGGGGCAGCTACGAGCAGTACGTC. The encoded protein is CASSRQGGSYEQYV.

The rearrangement uses TRBV7-9 and TRBJ2-1; D is ambiguous. Germline V gene lookup returns CDR1 SEHNR and CDR2 FQNEAQ (reference sequence). The CDR3 runs to 13 residues. The V end lost 2 bases, the J end lost 5 bases, and 7 bases lay between the germline ends. This CDR3 is CASSLSVNNEQFF. For the CDR3, the DNA is TGTGCCAGCAGCTTATCTGTTAACAATGAGCAGTTCTTC. Supplemented by reference TRBV7-9 and TRBJ2-1, the full variable domain reads DTGVSQNPRHKITKRGQNVTFRCDPISEHNRLYWYRQTLGQGPEFLTYFQNEAQLEKSRLLSDRFSAERPKGSFSTLEIQRTEQGDSAMYLCASSLSVNNEQFFGPGTRLTVL.

The CDR3 bases are TGTGCCAGCAGCCCAGGTGCGGGGTCGGCTTATATGAACACTGAAGCTTTCTTT. Protein: CASSPGAGSAYMNTEAFF. V and J are TRBV7-9 and TRBJ1-1; D not resolved. The germline V gene has CDR1 SEHNR and CDR2 FQNEAQ (reference sequence). The CDR3 spans 18 residues. Trimming took off 5 bases at V and 0 bases at J, with 22 bases between the two ends.

The chain has TRBV28 and TRBJ1-1; 7 positions match TRBD1. The CDR3 length is 14 residues. Germline CDR1 is MDHEN and CDR2 is SYDVKM. Trimming at V came to 4 bases and at J to 5 bases, leaving 7 bases not matched to a gene. The CDR3 DNA reads TGTGCCAGCAGTTCGGACAGGCCAGGGACTGAAGCTTTCTTT. This sequence encodes CASSSDRPGTEAFF. The full variable domain, its missing parts supplied by reference TRBV28 and TRBJ1-1, is DVKVTQSSRYLVKRTGEKVFLECVQDMDHENMFWYRQDPGLGLRLIYFSYDVKMKEKGDIPEGYSVSREKKERFSLILESASTNQTSMYLCASSSDRPGTEAFFGQGTRLTVV.

This clone was observed a single time. The rearrangement joins TRBV10-3 to TRBJ2-4; D remains unclear. V was trimmed by 3 bases and J by 1 base, leaving 13 bases between them. The germline V gene encodes CDR1 ENHRY and CDR2 SYGVKD. The CDR3 totals 16 residues. CDR3 amino acids: CAISDIGLGAKNIQYF. CDR3 in DNA: TGTGCCATCAGTGATATTGGTTTAGGGGCCAAAAACATTCAGTACTTC.

The chain joins TRBV7-2 to TRBJ1-3; 7 bases line up with TRBD1. Germline V lookup: CDR1 SGHTA, CDR2 FQGNSA. CDR3 length: 16 residues. The V and J ends lost 0 bases and 4 bases, in that order; junction bases with no gene match: 6. The CDR3, as DNA: TGTGCCAGCAGCTTAGCCCCGTTGACAGGGGGAAACACCATATATTTT. Its translation is CASSLAPLTGGNTIYF.

V is TRBV15 and J is TRBJ1-2; maybe TRBD1 (6 bases). This CDR3 spans 15 amino acids. Trimming cost V 1 base and J 2 bases, with 11 bases left between them. The germline CDR1 and CDR2 sequences are LNHNV and YYDKDF (reference sequence). The CDR3 region is CATSRGAGANYGYTF. The CDR3 bases are TGTGCCACCAGCAGAGGCGCAGGGGCAAACTATGGCTACACCTTC.

The CDR3 DNA sequence: TGCGCCAGCAGCTTGTCCCTAGGGGGGCCGAACACTGAAGCTTTCTTT. It encodes CASSLSLGGPNTEAFF. The chain is built from TRBV5-1 and TRBJ1-1; maybe TRBD1 (6 bases). V was cut by 1 base and J by 1 base, with 14 bases left in between. CDR1 SGHRS and CDR2 YFSETQ come from the germline V gene. The CDR3 runs to 16 residues.

V gene TRBV11-2 combines with J gene TRBJ2-5; D could derive from TRBD1 or TRBD2 (5 bases each). V gave up 1 base and J gave up 5 bases, with 23 bases separating them. Germline lookup yields CDR1 SGHAT and CDR2 FQNNGV. The CDR3 consists of 18 residues. The CDR3 sequence is CASSLGPLRDGGWETQYF. In nucleotides, the CDR3 is TGTGCCAGCAGCTTAGGCCCGCTTCGGGACGGTGGGTGGGAGACCCAGTACTTC.

The chain carries TRBV7-9 and TRBJ2-1; D ambiguous. Germline V gene data show CDR1 as SEHNR and CDR2 as FQNEAQ (reference sequence). V lost 1 base and J 7 bases, leaving 2 bases between the germline ends. This CDR3 has 11 amino acids. In DNA form, the CDR3 reads TGTGCCAGCAGCTTAGAAAATGAGCAGTTCTTC. As protein: CASSLENEQFF.